These T cell receptor beta chains were read from a single sample in a study of T cell clonotyping in hematopoietic cell transplantation. Produced via immunoSEQ multiplex PCR; TCRdb's table is partial and in-frame only. The top ten hold around 4.5% of the sample, which has 6,000 to 9,500 clones, around 90% seen once. Source: PBMCs, taken 180 days after allogeneic stem cell transplant. These TCRs come from a female patient aged 50-59 years who had an allogeneic stem cell transplant from an unrelated donor, so the T cells may come from the graft donor. Some clones in this sample may be carry-over from other donors' samples. The CDR3 runs from the conserved cysteine through the conserved F or W. The D gene is left open where the match is weak. Part of the rows lack a size; the others show once, few, many or a class for expanded clones.

CDR3nt: TGTGCCAGTAGTATAGAGACTAGCGGGAGCGGAAGGAGGTTCTTC
CDR3aa: CASSIETSGSGRRFF
abundance: NA
d_gene: TRBD2
v_gene: TRBV19
j_gene: TRBJ2-1
len: 15

CDR3nt: TGTGCCAGCAGCCTGGGACAGGGATCCAGTCAGACCCAGCATTTT
CDR3aa: CASSLGQGSSQTQHF
abundance: NA
d_gene: TRBD1
v_gene: TRBV5-5
j_gene: TRBJ1-5
len: 15

CDR3nt: TGTGCCAGCAGCAATAACAGGGGGGCGACCTACAATGAGCAGTTCTTC
CDR3aa: CASSNNRGATYNEQFF
abundance: NA
d_gene: TRBD1
v_gene: TRBV7-9
j_gene: TRBJ2-1
len: 16

CDR3nt: TGTGCCTGGAGTGTAACGGGGATGGACTACACCTTC
CDR3aa: CAWSVTGMDYTF
abundance: NA
d_gene: NA
v_gene: TRBV30
j_gene: TRBJ1-2
len: 12

CDR3nt: TGTGCCAGCAGCGCCCAGGGGCCGCTGACTGAAGCTTTCTTT
CDR3aa: CASSAQGPLTEAFF
abundance: NA
d_gene: NA
v_gene: TRBV7-9
j_gene: TRBJ1-1
len: 14

CDR3nt: TGTGCCAGTAGTTGGGGACAGGTTGCTGAAGCTTTCTTT
CDR3aa: CASSWGQVAEAFF
abundance: NA
d_gene: TRBD1
v_gene: TRBV19
j_gene: TRBJ1-1
len: 13

CDR3nt: TGTGCCAGCAGTGCGACAGACTTGAACACTGAAGCTTTCTTT
CDR3aa: CASSATDLNTEAFF
abundance: NA
d_gene: NA
v_gene: TRBV27
j_gene: TRBJ1-1
len: 14

CDR3nt: TGTGCCACCGGACTTGAGGTCCGCACAGATACGCAGTATTTT
CDR3aa: CATGLEVRTDTQYF
abundance: NA
d_gene: NA
v_gene: TRBV30
j_gene: TRBJ2-3
len: 14

CDR3nt: TGTGCCAGCAGCCATCTCCAGGCTGGAGGTGAAAAACTGTTTTTT
CDR3aa: CASSHLQAGGEKLFF
abundance: NA
d_gene: NA
v_gene: TRBV14
j_gene: TRBJ1-4
len: 15

CDR3nt: TGCGCCAGCAGCTTGGACAGTTCCTATGGCTACACCTTC
CDR3aa: CASSLDSSYGYTF
abundance: NA
d_gene: NA
v_gene: TRBV5-1
j_gene: TRBJ1-2
len: 13

CDR3nt: TGTGCCAGCAGCTCCGAACGGGGAACGAACTATGGCTACACCTTC
CDR3aa: CASSSERGTNYGYTF
abundance: NA
d_gene: NA
v_gene: TRBV7-2
j_gene: TRBJ1-2
len: 15

CDR3nt: TGTGCCAGCAGGGGGACAGGACAAGAGACCCAGTACTTC
CDR3aa: CASRGTGQETQYF
abundance: once
d_gene: TRBD1
v_gene: TRBV11-3
j_gene: TRBJ2-5
len: 13

CDR3nt: TGTGCCAGCAGCGTAGCCGGGGAGCTGTTTTTT
CDR3aa: CASSVAGELFF
abundance: NA
d_gene: NA
v_gene: TRBV9
j_gene: TRBJ2-2
len: 11

CDR3nt: TGTGCCAGCAGCCAAGGGCAGGGGGCCTTCTACAATGAGCAGTTCTTC
CDR3aa: CASSQGQGAFYNEQFF
abundance: NA
d_gene: TRBD1
v_gene: TRBV14
j_gene: TRBJ2-1
len: 16

CDR3nt: TGTGCCAGCAGCCCGCCTCCTTTGGAGTTGGACTATGAAAAACTGTTTTTT
CDR3aa: CASSPPPLELDYEKLFF
abundance: NA
d_gene: NA
v_gene: TRBV7-9
j_gene: TRBJ1-4
len: 17

CDR3nt: TGCGCCAGTCAGGGGGACAGGGGAGCCTATGGCTACACCTTC
CDR3aa: CASQGDRGAYGYTF
abundance: NA
d_gene: TRBD1
v_gene: TRBV10-2
j_gene: TRBJ1-2
len: 14

CDR3nt: TGTGCCAGCAGTTTGACCGTGGGTCAACCCCAGCATTTT
CDR3aa: CASSLTVGQPQHF
abundance: NA
d_gene: NA
v_gene: TRBV6-4
j_gene: TRBJ1-5
len: 13

CDR3nt: TGTGCCAGCAGTGATCACTCGACTGGAAACACCATATATTTT
CDR3aa: CASSDHSTGNTIYF
abundance: NA
d_gene: NA
v_gene: TRBV25-1
j_gene: TRBJ1-3
len: 14

CDR3nt: TGTGCCAGCAGTTACGACAGAAGCACCGGGGAGCTGTTTTTT
CDR3aa: CASSYDRSTGELFF
abundance: NA
d_gene: NA
v_gene: TRBV6-5
j_gene: TRBJ2-2
len: 14

CDR3nt: TGTGCCATCGGACAGGGGAGGGACATTCAGTACTTC
CDR3aa: CAIGQGRDIQYF
abundance: NA
d_gene: TRBD1
v_gene: TRBV10-3
j_gene: TRBJ2-4
len: 12

CDR3nt: TGTGCCAGCAGCGTAGGGCCACACGTGAGTCTCGATGAAAAACTGTTTTTT
CDR3aa: CASSVGPHVSLDEKLFF
abundance: once
d_gene: NA
v_gene: TRBV9
j_gene: TRBJ1-4
len: 17

CDR3nt: TGCGCCAGCAGCCCATCCGGGACTTTAGCCAAAAACATTCAGTACTTC
CDR3aa: CASSPSGTLAKNIQYF
abundance: NA
d_gene: NA
v_gene: TRBV4-1
j_gene: TRBJ2-4
len: 16

CDR3nt: TGTGCCAGTAGTAGACGTAGTAGGGCTGACTATGGCTACACCTTC
CDR3aa: CASSRRSRADYGYTF
abundance: NA
d_gene: NA
v_gene: TRBV19
j_gene: TRBJ1-2
len: 15

CDR3nt: TGTGCCAGCAGTCCCGCTGCAGGGGCGGAGCCCCAGCATTTT
CDR3aa: CASSPAAGAEPQHF
abundance: NA
d_gene: NA
v_gene: TRBV6-5
j_gene: TRBJ1-5
len: 14

CDR3nt: TGTGCCAGCAGTTACTCTAGCGACGGTTATCAGCCCCAGCATTTT
CDR3aa: CASSYSSDGYQPQHF
abundance: NA
d_gene: NA
v_gene: TRBV6-5
j_gene: TRBJ1-5
len: 15

CDR3nt: TGTGCCAGTAGTATGACCACTAGCAGCTCCTACGAGCAGTACTTC
CDR3aa: CASSMTTSSSYEQYF
abundance: once
d_gene: NA
v_gene: TRBV19
j_gene: TRBJ2-7
len: 15

CDR3nt: TGTGCCATCAGTGAGTCCCCTATACTGAACACTGAAGCTTTCTTT
CDR3aa: CAISESPILNTEAFF
abundance: NA
d_gene: NA
v_gene: TRBV10-3
j_gene: TRBJ1-1
len: 15

CDR3nt: TGTGCCAGCACCCCGGGGGAAGTGTGGGAGACCCAGTACTTC
CDR3aa: CASTPGEVWETQYF
abundance: NA
d_gene: NA
v_gene: TRBV6-6
j_gene: TRBJ2-5
len: 14

CDR3nt: TGTGCCAGTTCGACTATTCGGACTAGCGGGAGGAATGAGCAGTTCTTC
CDR3aa: CASSTIRTSGRNEQFF
abundance: NA
d_gene: TRBD2
v_gene: TRBV9
j_gene: TRBJ2-1
len: 16

CDR3nt: TGTGCCAGCAGTTACTCCGCCGTGGGGTTGAACACTGAAGCTTTCTTT
CDR3aa: CASSYSAVGLNTEAFF
abundance: NA
d_gene: NA
v_gene: TRBV6-5
j_gene: TRBJ1-1
len: 16

CDR3nt: TGTGCCAGCAGCGAAGGGTATGTGGCGGAGACCCAGTACTTC
CDR3aa: CASSEGYVAETQYF
abundance: NA
d_gene: NA
v_gene: TRBV6-1
j_gene: TRBJ2-5
len: 14

CDR3nt: TGTGCCAGCAGGGCCCGGACTAGCGGGGGGGCCGGGGAGCTGTTTTTT
CDR3aa: CASRARTSGGAGELFF
abundance: NA
d_gene: TRBD2
v_gene: TRBV2
j_gene: TRBJ2-2
len: 16

CDR3nt: TGTGCCAGCACTCTTATAGGGCAGACTAATCAGCCCCAGCATTTT
CDR3aa: CASTLIGQTNQPQHF
abundance: NA
d_gene: NA
v_gene: TRBV7-2
j_gene: TRBJ1-5
len: 15

CDR3nt: TGTGCCAGCAGCTTGGAGGCTAGCGGGGGACAGACCCAGTACTTC
CDR3aa: CASSLEASGGQTQYF
abundance: NA
d_gene: TRBD2
v_gene: TRBV5-4
j_gene: TRBJ2-5
len: 15

CDR3nt: TGTGCCAGCAGGGAAGGAACAGGTGGGGCGTTGTATAAAGAAGGAAACATTCAGTACTTC
CDR3aa: CASREGTGGALYKEGNIQYF
abundance: few
d_gene: NA
v_gene: TRBV6-1
j_gene: TRBJ2-4
len: 20

CDR3nt: TGTGCCAGCAGTTACGCGGGGGGGAGGGGCTACACCTTC
CDR3aa: CASSYAGGRGYTF
abundance: NA
d_gene: NA
v_gene: TRBV6-5
j_gene: TRBJ1-2
len: 13

CDR3nt: TGTGCCAGCAGTTACTGGGTCGGGGCCGGGGAGCTGTTTTTT
CDR3aa: CASSYWVGAGELFF
abundance: NA
d_gene: NA
v_gene: TRBV6-5
j_gene: TRBJ2-2
len: 14

CDR3nt: TGTGCCAGCAGTTACAACACCGGGGAGCTGTTTTTT
CDR3aa: CASSYNTGELFF
abundance: once
d_gene: NA
v_gene: TRBV6-5
j_gene: TRBJ2-2
len: 12

CDR3nt: TGTGCCTGGAGTGCAGGACCGGCCTATGGCTACACCTTC
CDR3aa: CAWSAGPAYGYTF
abundance: NA
d_gene: NA
v_gene: TRBV30
j_gene: TRBJ1-2
len: 13

CDR3nt: TGTGCCAGTAGTATGGGGGGGTCTAGCTCCTACGAGCAGTACTTC
CDR3aa: CASSMGGSSSYEQYF
abundance: NA
d_gene: TRBD2
v_gene: TRBV19
j_gene: TRBJ2-7
len: 15

CDR3nt: TGTGCCAGCAGCAGGGGGGTGGACGAGCAGTACTTC
CDR3aa: CASSRGVDEQYF
abundance: NA
d_gene: NA
v_gene: TRBV5-4
j_gene: TRBJ2-7
len: 12

CDR3nt: TGTGCCAGCAGTGACGGAAACACTGTTGGAGCTTTCTTT
CDR3aa: CASSDGNTVGAFF
abundance: NA
d_gene: NA
v_gene: TRBV2
j_gene: TRBJ1-1
len: 13

CDR3nt: TGTGCCAGCAGGGGACTCACTCCGCGCAACTATGGCTACACCTTC
CDR3aa: CASRGLTPRNYGYTF
abundance: NA
d_gene: NA
v_gene: TRBV27
j_gene: TRBJ1-2
len: 15

CDR3nt: TGTGCCAGCAGTGTCACCGTGTTGGGTACGCAGTATTTT
CDR3aa: CASSVTVLGTQYF
abundance: NA
d_gene: NA
v_gene: TRBV6-6
j_gene: TRBJ2-3
len: 13

CDR3nt: TGCGCCAGCAGCCAAGGTCCTTCGCGCACGAAGAAACAAGAGACCCAGTACTTC
CDR3aa: CASSQGPSRTKKQETQYF
abundance: NA
d_gene: NA
v_gene: TRBV4-1
j_gene: TRBJ2-5
len: 18

CDR3nt: TGTGCCAGTAGTTCGAGGGTGGACAATCAGCCCCAGCATTTT
CDR3aa: CASSSRVDNQPQHF
abundance: NA
d_gene: NA
v_gene: TRBV19
j_gene: TRBJ1-5
len: 14

CDR3nt: TGTGCCAGCAGCCGTGGGGGGTCCTACAATGAGCAGTTCTTC
CDR3aa: CASSRGGSYNEQFF
abundance: once
d_gene: NA
v_gene: TRBV6-1
j_gene: TRBJ2-1
len: 14

CDR3nt: TGTGCCAGCTCACCCCTCAGTGACAGGGACTCACCCCTCCACTTT
CDR3aa: CASSPLSDRDSPLHF
abundance: NA
d_gene: TRBD1
v_gene: TRBV18
j_gene: TRBJ1-6
len: 15

CDR3nt: TGCGCCAGCAGCCAGTACTTAGCCAAAAACATTCAGTACTTC
CDR3aa: CASSQYLAKNIQYF
abundance: NA
d_gene: NA
v_gene: TRBV4-1
j_gene: TRBJ2-4
len: 14

CDR3nt: TGTGCCAGTGAAGGGTTAGGCGCCGCCTATGGCTACACCTTC
CDR3aa: CASEGLGAAYGYTF
abundance: NA
d_gene: NA
v_gene: TRBV19
j_gene: TRBJ1-2
len: 14

CDR3nt: TGTGCCAGCAGTGCCATGTCGGGAACCTACAATGAGCAGTTCTTC
CDR3aa: CASSAMSGTYNEQFF
abundance: NA
d_gene: NA
v_gene: TRBV27
j_gene: TRBJ2-1
len: 15

CDR3nt: TGTGCCAGCAGCTTAGTCACTAGCGGGGGGGCGGACTACAATGAGCAGTTCTTC
CDR3aa: CASSLVTSGGADYNEQFF
abundance: NA
d_gene: TRBD2
v_gene: TRBV7-2
j_gene: TRBJ2-1
len: 18

CDR3nt: TGTGCCAGCTCATTCGCGGGTTCGGACAGGGAAGCTTTCTTT
CDR3aa: CASSFAGSDREAFF
abundance: NA
d_gene: TRBD1
v_gene: TRBV18
j_gene: TRBJ1-1
len: 14